The 7 T cell receptor beta chains below were found in one sample sequenced in a study of response to subunit inactivated influenza vaccine. Each CDR3 protein is one row after TCRdb ran MiXCR on the RT-PCR reads. The data hold 800,000 or so distinct CDR3 sequences, with around 20% observed a single time. The material sequenced was PBMCs from blood, taken less than 6 days after vaccination. These receptors came from a man aged 45 to 65 who received an inactivated influenza vaccine.

This clonotype showed up just a few times. The chain employs TRBV20-1 and TRBJ2-3; possibly TRBD2 for D (6 bases). The V and J ends lost 3 bases and 5 bases respectively, with 18 bases between them. The CDR3 has 15 amino acids. Germline lookup yields CDR1 DFQATT and CDR2 SNEGSKA (reference sequence). The CDR3 DNA reads as TGCAGTGCTAGCGGGTTTGGCGGGGCAGGAGATACGCAGTATTTT. Translation: CSASGFGGAGDTQYF.

The V gene is TRBV20-1, the J gene TRBJ1-6; D is perhaps TRBD1 (6 bases). Trimming took 6 bases from V and 6 from J, leaving 21 bases between them. This CDR3 is 16 amino acids long. Germline CDR1 is DFQATT and CDR2 is SNEGSKA (reference sequence). CDR3 DNA sequence: TGCAGTGCCGAGGGATTTACGGGGGCGCGTAATTCACCCCTCCACTTT. It is translated as CSAEGFTGARNSPLHF.

The V and J genes are TRBV20-1 and TRBJ2-7; no clear D. CDR1 and CDR2 (germline): DFQATT, SNEGSKA (reference sequence). This CDR3 is built from 16 residues. V was shortened by 3 bases and J by 2 bases, with 20 bases between the two germline ends. The CDR3 spells CSASSAKTIPPYEQYF. The CDR3 DNA reads TGCAGTGCTAGTTCGGCCAAAACGATACCACCCTACGAGCAGTACTTC.

There are a few counts of this clonotype. The V and J genes are TRBV18 and TRBJ2-5; no firm D call. The V gene's germline CDR1 is KGHSH and CDR2 LQKENI. This CDR3 is 15 amino acids long. Trimming took 10 bases from V and 4 from J, leaving 22 bases between them. The DNA of the CDR3 is TGTGCCACAGCTCAAGGCATCCGACGTGGAGAGACCCAGTACTTC. Its protein is CATAQGIRRGETQYF.

V and J are TRBV24-1 and TRBJ2-5, with D tentatively TRBD1 (5 bases). The CDR3 is 13 amino acids. Germline CDR1 KGHDR, CDR2 SFDVKD. V was trimmed by 5 bases and J by 9 bases, leaving 15 bases between them. CDR3 sequence reads: CATSGQALGAQYF. CDR3 in DNA: TGTGCCACCAGTGGACAAGCTTTAGGGGCCCAGTACTTC.

This clonotype was observed a handful of times. V and J are TRBV11-2 and TRBJ2-3, with D perhaps matching TRBD1 (5 bases). The CDR3 extends over 15 amino acids. The V end was cut by 5 bases, the J end by 4 bases, with 16 bases between. Looked up from germline, CDR1 is SGHAT and CDR2 is FQNNGV. CDR3 amino acids: CASSPRPGLADTQYF. CDR3 DNA: TGTGCCAGCAGCCCTAGGCCAGGGCTGGCAGATACGCAGTATTTT.

This clonotype was counted at least ten times. CDR3 nucleotides: TGCAGTGCTAACCGACCAGGGACAGATACGCAGTATTTT. It is translated as CSANRPGTDTQYF. The chain joins TRBV20-1 to TRBJ2-3; possibly TRBD1 for D (5 bases). Germline values: CDR1 DFQATT, CDR2 SNEGSKA (reference sequence). V was clipped by 4 bases and J by 3 bases, with 11 bases between them. The CDR3 totals 13 residues.